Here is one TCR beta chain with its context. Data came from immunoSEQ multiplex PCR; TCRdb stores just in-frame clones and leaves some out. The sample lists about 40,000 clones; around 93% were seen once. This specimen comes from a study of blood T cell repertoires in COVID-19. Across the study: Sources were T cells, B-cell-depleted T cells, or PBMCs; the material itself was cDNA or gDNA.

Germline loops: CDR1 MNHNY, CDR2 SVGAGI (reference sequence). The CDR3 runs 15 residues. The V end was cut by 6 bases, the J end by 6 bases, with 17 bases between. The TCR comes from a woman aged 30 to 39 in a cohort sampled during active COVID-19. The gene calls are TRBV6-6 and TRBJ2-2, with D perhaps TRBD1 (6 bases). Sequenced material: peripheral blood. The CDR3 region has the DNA TGTGCCAGCAGAGTGAGGGGGAGTTATTCCGGGGAGCTGTTTTTT. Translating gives CASRVRGSYSGELFF.